This entry is about one T cell receptor beta chain. The data derive from a study of blood T cell repertoires in COVID-19. TCRdb's table, derived via immunoSEQ multiplex PCR, lists solely in-frame clones and lacks some. The profile covers over 100,000 clones, with approximately 91% appearing a single time and roughly 4.3% taken by the ten largest. This CDR3 is 22 amino acids long. Germline CDR1 and CDR2: SGDLS and YYNGEE. After removal of 5 bases from V and 7 bases from J, the junction contained 24 bases not matched to a gene. This clonotype was obtained from a man aged 18 to 30 with acute or convalescent COVID-19. The genes are TRBV9 and TRBJ2-1, with 16 positions matching TRBD2. Sequencing input: peripheral blood. The CDR3 coding sequence is TGTGCCAGCAGTCGTACCATACTAACGGGACTAGCGGGAGGGCCGGGTGCTAATGAGCAGTTCTTC. Amino acid sequence: CASSRTILTGLAGGPGANEQFF.